This T cell receptor (beta chain) was found in a study of shared clonotypes between healthy human individuals. General observations from the study: Naive subsets, compared against memory subsets, generally had larger estimated richness values. Read depth was anticipated to influence clonotype sharing among donors.

CD45RO-negative CD8 cells positively selected for CCR7 made up the naive population, which excluded terminally differentiated effector memory CD45RA+ cells. Each of the donors was a healthy adult who was HIV-negative and had not had a recent acute infection or vaccination. Every subset's genomic DNA went evenly onto several immunoSEQ plates. Clones were read by immunoSEQ multiplex PCR, and TCRdb kept only the in-frame ones, dropping some. The sample lists millions of clones, about 95% occurring once. This clone was recorded only once. Its antigen is undetermined. The CDR3 totals 16 residues. The trim removed 8 bases at V and 3 bases at J, leaving 7 bases unmatched. The germline V gene has CDR1 MGHRA and CDR2 YSYEKL.

Sequences were obtained from naive CD8+ T cells sorted from blood. The chain has TRBV4-1 and TRBJ2-1, with 13 bases that match TRBD2. This TCR was sampled from a man between 18 and 29 years old in good health. The DNA of the CDR3 is TGCGCCAGCTCGACTAGCGGGAGGTTGGACTACAATGAGCAGTTCTTC. It specifies CASSTSGRLDYNEQFF.